The 8 T cell receptor beta chains below all came from one sample that was sequenced in a study of blood T cell repertoires in COVID-19. The protocol was immunoSEQ multiplex PCR, while the TCRdb copy is restricted to in-frame clones and leaves out a portion. The sample holds 150,000 to 170,000 clones, 75% to 95% seen once. The material sequenced was peripheral blood. The source is a man in his forties or fifties with acute or convalescent COVID-19.

This chain links TRBV10-3 with TRBJ2-1; D is uncertain. The V gene lost 3 bases and the J gene lost 0 bases, with 6 bases spanning the gap. The CDR3 has 14 residues. Per germline, CDR1 ENHRY and CDR2 SYGVKD. This chain's CDR3 is CAISDKNSYNEQFF. The DNA for the CDR3 is TGTGCCATCAGTGACAAAAACTCCTACAATGAGCAGTTCTTC.

J is TRBJ1-2 and V is TRBV7-2, with D unresolved. From germline, CDR1 is SGHTA and CDR2 FQGNSA. The V end was cut by 0 bases, the J end by 0 bases, with 2 bases between. The CDR3 consists of 13 residues. As DNA, the CDR3 is TGTGCCAGCAGCTTAGCCTCTAACTATGGCTACACCTTC. It encodes CASSLASNYGYTF.

This clone was picked up one time. The genes are TRBV28 and TRBJ2-5, with a weak D call TRBD2 (7 bases). The CDR3 length is 14 residues. The V end lost 7 bases, the J end lost 1 base, and 13 bases lay between the germline ends. Germline CDR1 MDHEN, CDR2 SYDVKM. As DNA, the CDR3 is TGTGCCAGCATAGGGGGAGGGATCCAAGAGACCCAGTACTTC. Protein product: CASIGGGIQETQYF.

CDR3 region: CASRIGGQPQHF. The CDR3 nucleotides read TGTGCCAGTCGCATTGGAGGTCAGCCCCAGCATTTT. The chain joins TRBV19 to TRBJ1-5; no clear D gene. The CDR3 is 12 amino acids. Trimming stripped 8 bases from V and 6 bases from J, with 11 bases between. Germline V gene lookup returns CDR1 LNHDA and CDR2 SQIVND (reference sequence).

V usage is TRBV5-4 and J usage is TRBJ1-2; tentatively, D is TRBD1 (6 bases). This CDR3 contains 14 residues. The V end lost 2 bases, the J end lost 0 bases, and 8 bases lay between the germline ends. Looked up from germline, CDR1 is SGHNT and CDR2 is YYREEE (reference sequence). The CDR3 DNA reads as TGTGCCAGCAGCTTCGACAGGACTAACTATGGCTACACCTTC. Translation gives CASSFDRTNYGYTF. The variable domain in full, with the rest retrieved from reference TRBV5-4 and TRBJ1-2, is ETGVTQSPTHLIKTRGQQVTLRCSSQSGHNTVSWYQQALGQGPQFIFQYYREEENGRGNFPPRFSGLQFPNYSSELNVNALELDDSALYLCASSFDRTNYGYTFGSGTRLTVV.

The gene calls are TRBV11-2 and TRBJ2-7; no clear D. This CDR3 is 13 amino acids long. Trimming removed 1 base at V and 0 bases at J, with 4 bases between. Per the germline V gene, CDR1 is SGHAT and CDR2 is FQNNGV. CDR3 sequence reads: CASSLGSSYEQYV. The CDR3 DNA sequence: TGTGCCAGCAGCTTAGGCAGCTCCTACGAGCAGTACGTC.

The rearrangement uses TRBV13 and TRBJ2-7, with a tentative D call TRBD2 (5 bases). The CDR3 covers 14 residues. Germline V CDR1 and CDR2: PRHDT, FYEKMQ (reference sequence). Trimming took 4 bases from V and 5 from J, leaving 15 bases between them. The CDR3 region has the DNA TGTGCCAGCAGCTCTACCCCCGGAGGTGACGAGCAGTACTTC. Translation: CASSSTPGGDEQYF.

This chain uses TRBV6-5 with TRBJ2-2, with D possibly being TRBD1 (6 bases). V was clipped by 6 bases and J by 2 bases, with 13 bases between them. Germline V CDR1 and CDR2: MNHEY, SVGAGI. This CDR3 region has 15 residues. CDR3 loop: CASSIQGQNTGELFF. Here the CDR3 DNA reads TGTGCCAGCAGCATACAGGGCCAAAACACCGGGGAGCTGTTTTTT.